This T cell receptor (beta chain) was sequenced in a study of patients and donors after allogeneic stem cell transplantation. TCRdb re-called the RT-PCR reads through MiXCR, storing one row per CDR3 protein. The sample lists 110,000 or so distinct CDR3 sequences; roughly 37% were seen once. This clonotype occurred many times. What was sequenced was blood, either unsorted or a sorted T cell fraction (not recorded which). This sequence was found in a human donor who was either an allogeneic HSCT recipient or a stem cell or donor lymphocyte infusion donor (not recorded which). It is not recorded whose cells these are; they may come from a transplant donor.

CDR3 bases: TGCAGTGCTAGGGGTCCCTCCTCCTACGAGCAGTACTTC. Translating gives CSARGPSSYEQYF. The rearrangement uses TRBV20-1 and TRBJ2-7; D remains ambiguous. V gave up 3 bases and J gave up 0 bases, with 9 bases separating them. The CDR3 contains 13 residues. Germline V gene data show CDR1 as DFQATT and CDR2 as SNEGSKA (reference sequence).